This passage covers 16 T cell receptor beta chains from one sample sequenced in a study of monozygotic twins with inflammatory bowel disease (dated by TCRdb to about 2019). The library was made by 5' RACE. These reads were obtained on an Illumina HiSeq 2500. Through TCRdb reprocessing, the reads give one entry per CDR3 protein sequence; DNA is omitted. The table of this sample itemizes approximately 210,000 distinct CDR3 sequences. Around 7.6% of the sample is taken by the ten largest. Sequencing was carried out using blood. These receptors all come from a human donor with ulcerative colitis or Crohn's disease, or a healthy co-twin of an affected twin (not recorded which).

This chain's CDR3 is CASSPRDSHGANVLTF. The chain joins TRBV18 to TRBJ2-6; TCRdb indicates TRBD2, and absent DNA this call remains unverified. Per the germline V gene, CDR1 is KGHSH and CDR2 is LQKENI. There are 16 residues in the CDR3.

V usage is TRBV19 and J usage is TRBJ2-2. Germline V CDR1 and CDR2: LNHDA, SQIVND (reference sequence). This CDR3 comprises 11 residues. This CDR3 reads CASSGDGELFF.

J is TRBJ2-3 and V is TRBV7-6; the TRBD2 assignment by TCRdb is unverifiable without DNA. Per the germline V gene, CDR1 is SGHVS and CDR2 is FNYEAQ. This CDR3 has 16 amino acids. The CDR3 sequence is CASSLRVAVSLDTQYF.

V gene TRBV7-9 combines with J gene TRBJ1-1. Germline lookup yields CDR1 SEHNR and CDR2 FQNEAQ (reference sequence). This CDR3 comprises 14 residues. CDR3 in amino acids: CASRSGSSNTEAFF.

The chain employs TRBV5-1 and TRBJ2-2; TCRdb names TRBD2, which stays unverified in the absence of DNA. Per germline, CDR1 SGHRS and CDR2 YFSETQ. This CDR3 contains 16 residues. The CDR3 sequence is CASSLFGRADTGELFF.

The chain carries TRBV20-1 and TRBJ2-1; lacking DNA, the TRBD2 call made by TCRdb goes unchecked. This CDR3 has 17 amino acids. CDR1 and CDR2 (germline): DFQATT, SNEGSKA (reference sequence). The CDR3 sequence: CSARTSGSLTIYNEQFF.

V is TRBV20-1 and J is TRBJ2-1. Germline CDR1 and CDR2: DFQATT and SNEGSKA (reference sequence). The CDR3 sequence is 16 residues long. CDR3 residues: CSARARGGSSYNEQFF.

The J gene is TRBJ2-1, the V gene TRBV9. This CDR3 has 12 amino acids. Germline CDR1 is SGDLS and CDR2 is YYNGEE. The CDR3 protein is CASSLTSGTQFF.

V and J are TRBV29-1 and TRBJ2-2; TCRdb's D call, TRBD2, is unchecked because there is no DNA. CDR3 length: 14 amino acids. Germline CDR1 and CDR2: SQVTM and ANQGSEA. The CDR3 sequence is CSVPTGGGTGELFF.

The chain combines TRBV29-1 with TRBJ2-7; the TRBD1 assignment by TCRdb is unverifiable without DNA. CDR3 length equals 14 residues. Germline CDR1 is SQVTM and CDR2 is ANQGSEA. CDR3: CSVESGTGSYEQYF.

The chain carries TRBV12-3 or TRBV12-4 and TRBJ2-3; there is no DNA to check the TCRdb D call of TRBD1. The CDR3 loop spans 12 amino acids. CDR3 residues: CASSPLGNTQYF.

The rearrangement uses TRBV6-1 and TRBJ2-2. Germline V gene lookup returns CDR1 MNHNS and CDR2 SASEGT. This CDR3 is 14 amino acids long. CDR3 residues: CASSEHGPTGELFF.

V and J are TRBV7-2 and TRBJ1-1. The CDR3 is 12 amino acids. Looked up from germline, CDR1 is SGHTA and CDR2 is FQGNSA. CDR3 sequence reads: CASSLLNTEAFF.

V gene TRBV5-1 combines with J gene TRBJ2-5; lacking DNA, the TRBD2 call made by TCRdb goes unchecked. CDR1 is SGHRS and CDR2 is YFSETQ in the germline V gene. This CDR3 spans 17 amino acids. CDR3 sequence reads: CASSVKGLAGGRETQYF.

The V gene is TRBV28, the J gene TRBJ2-4; there is no DNA to check the TCRdb D call of TRBD1. The CDR3 contains 15 residues. CDR1 is MDHEN and CDR2 is SYDVKM in the germline V gene. The CDR3 loop is CASRQGWVAKNIQYF.

V is TRBV7-9 and J is TRBJ2-1; TCRdb's D gene call, TRBD1, goes unchecked for lack of DNA. The CDR3 is made up of 15 amino acids. CDR1 and CDR2 (germline): SEHNR, FQNEAQ (reference sequence). The CDR3 loop is CASSLAGHSYNEQFF.